A single sample is the source of the 30 T cell receptor beta chains below, sequenced in a study of T cells in Graves' hyperthyroidism and ophthalmopathy. RNA transcripts yielded amplified TCR beta CDR3 regions. HTBI primers were employed in a first-round RT-PCR of the TCR CDR3. TCRdb redid the calling of the multiplex PCR reads with MiXCR, one entry per CDR3 protein. This table has fewer than 750,000 distinct CDR3 sequences, 13% to 15% appearing once. Sequencing used blood. The receptor source for this set is a woman in her forties or fifties with Graves' ophthalmopathy.

This clonotype was observed many times. The DNA for the CDR3 is TGTGCCAGCTCACCCGGCGGGACTAGTGTCGTTGCCGGGGAGCTGTTTTTT. It yields the protein CASSPGGTSVVAGELFF. The chain joins TRBV18 to TRBJ2-2, with 8 bases lining up with TRBD2. Germline trimming cut 3 bases from V and 6 bases from J; bases unmatched to any gene: 12. This CDR3 region has 17 residues. CDR1 and CDR2 (germline): KGHSH, LQKENI.

This clonotype was seen ten or more times. The V gene is TRBV20-1, the J gene TRBJ2-7, with 7 bases matching TRBD1. The CDR3 contains 15 residues. CDR1 is DFQATT, CDR2 SNEGSKA, per germline (reference sequence). V was clipped by 0 bases and J by 1 base; unmatched bases: 6. Written as DNA, the CDR3 is TGCAGTGCTAGAGATGGGGCAGGGGGTTCCTACGAGCAGTACTTC. It yields the protein CSARDGAGGSYEQYF.

The chain carries TRBV6-1 and TRBJ2-2; TRBD1 is a possible D gene (5 bases). The CDR3 loop spans 16 amino acids. V lost 9 bases to trimming and J lost 1 base, with 18 bases between them. In germline, CDR1 is MNHNS, CDR2 SASEGT. The CDR3 sequence: CASPKLDTLNTGELFF. CDR3 bases: TGTGCCAGTCCTAAATTGGACACGCTGAACACCGGGGAGCTGTTTTTT.

This clonotype was recorded at least ten times. The J gene is TRBJ2-1, the V gene TRBV30; 7 positions agree with TRBD1. In germline, CDR1 is GTSNPN, CDR2 SVGIG (reference sequence). This CDR3 has 14 amino acids. J was trimmed by 3 bases and V by 4 bases; bases with no gene match: 6. CDR3 region: CAWIRDSNYNEQFF. For the CDR3, the DNA is TGTGCCTGGATCCGGGACAGCAACTACAATGAGCAGTTCTTC. Full variable domain (outside the CDR3, taken from reference TRBV30 and TRBJ2-1): SQTIHQWPATLVQPVGSPLSLECTVEGTSNPNLYWYRQAAGRGLQLLFYSVGIGQISSEVPQNLSASRPQDRQFILSSKKLLLSDSGFYLCAWIRDSNYNEQFFGPGTRLTVL.

This clonotype was seen at least ten times. The chain couples TRBV20-1 to TRBJ2-5, with 7 bases aligning to TRBD1. V trimming: 3 bases; J trimming: 7 bases; junction bases outside the gene matches: 11. The CDR3 runs 14 residues. Germline CDR1 reads DFQATT; CDR2 reads SNEGSKA (reference sequence). The CDR3 region is CSARRQGPNGTQYF. DNA for the CDR3: TGCAGTGCTAGGAGACAGGGCCCTAATGGGACCCAGTACTTC.

This clonotype has ten or more counts. The V gene is TRBV29-1, the J gene TRBJ1-2; 9 positions agree with TRBD1. The CDR3 totals 11 residues. With V trimmed by 6 bases and J by 8 bases, 4 bases remained unmatched. Germline loops: CDR1 SQVTM, CDR2 ANQGSEA. Here the CDR3 reads CSVGQGGGYTF. In nucleotides, the CDR3 is TGCAGCGTGGGACAGGGTGGAGGCTACACCTTC.

This clonotype came up many times. This chain links TRBV2 with TRBJ1-5; tentative D call: TRBD1 (5 bases). Deletions cut 0 bases from V and 7 bases from J, with 13 bases between. Germline CDR1 is SNHLY and CDR2 is FYNNEI. This CDR3 spans 15 amino acids. DNA for the CDR3: TGTGCCAGCAGTGAAGCGAGGGCAGGGTTACAGCCCCAGCATTTT. It encodes CASSEARAGLQPQHF.

This clonotype has a count of ten or more. The chain combines TRBV7-8 with TRBJ1-1; the D is unclear. Trimming left V 2 bases short and J 6 bases short, with 4 bases between. CDR3 length equals 11 residues. Germline values: CDR1 SGHVS, CDR2 FQNEAQ. The chain's CDR3 is CASSLSSEAFF. In DNA, the CDR3 is TGTGCCAGCAGCTTAAGCTCTGAAGCTTTCTTT.

This clonotype has more than one count but fewer than ten. The CDR3 protein is CSARVGAEAFF. Written as DNA, the CDR3 is TGCAGTGCTAGAGTTGGCGCTGAAGCTTTCTTT. The chain links TRBV20-1 to TRBJ1-1; D is unclear. Trimming left V 1 base short and J 6 bases short, with 6 bases between. Germline assignment: CDR1 DFQATT and CDR2 SNEGSKA (reference sequence). This CDR3 is 11 amino acids long.

This clonotype was seen more than once but under ten times. The chain recombines TRBV6-1 with TRBJ2-2; D remains unclear. Germline assignment: CDR1 MNHNS and CDR2 SASEGT. Trimming took 10 bases from V and 4 from J, leaving 7 bases between them. There are 11 residues in the CDR3. The CDR3 nucleotides read TGTGCCACCACTTCCACCGGGGAGCTGTTTTTT. This translates into CATTSTGELFF.

The rearrangement links TRBV14 to TRBJ2-5; D is undetermined. CDR1 SGHDN and CDR2 FVKESK come from the germline V gene. This CDR3 spans 13 amino acids. The V end lost 4 bases, the J end lost 2 bases, and 8 bases lay between the germline ends. The CDR3 sequence: CASSRNLQETQYF. CDR3 nucleotides: TGTGCCAGCAGCCGAAACTTGCAAGAGACCCAGTACTTC.

This clonotype was observed a handful of times. The chain carries TRBV7-3 and TRBJ2-2; TRBD2 might be the D (6 bases). The V gene's germline CDR1 is SGHTA and CDR2 FQGTGA. The CDR3 sequence is 15 residues long. V lost 3 bases and J 4 bases, leaving 12 bases between the germline ends. The CDR3 nucleotides read TGTGCCAGCAGCTTCGGGGGTAGCGCCACCGGGGAGCTGTTTTTT. It codes for CASSFGGSATGELFF.

The rearrangement joins TRBV29-1 to TRBJ1-4; D call uncertain. This CDR3 is 13 amino acids long. Germline V CDR1 and CDR2: SQVTM, ANQGSEA. Trimming removed 5 bases from V and 7 bases from J, with 14 bases in between. The CDR3 loop is CSVCGEIGEKLFF. CDR3 bases: TGCAGCGTTTGCGGAGAAATCGGTGAAAAACTGTTTTTT.

The chain is built from TRBV6-1 and TRBJ1-5; TRBD1 is a possible D gene (6 bases). Germline CDR1 MNHNS, CDR2 SASEGT. The V gene lost 8 bases and the J gene lost 4 bases, with 21 bases spanning the gap. The CDR3 totals 16 residues. The CDR3 reads CASLPAGGRRNQPQHF. As DNA, the CDR3 is TGTGCCAGCCTTCCGGCCGGGGGGCGGAGGAATCAGCCCCAGCATTTT.

The rearrangement links TRBV7-8 to TRBJ2-1; weak D call: TRBD2 (6 bases). V shed 1 base and J shed 7 bases, with 17 bases lying between them. There are 16 residues in the CDR3. Germline assignment: CDR1 SGHVS and CDR2 FQNEAQ. DNA for the CDR3: TGTGCCAGCAGCTTAGGTTATCGGGAGTCCTGGAATGAGCAGTTCTTC. It specifies CASSLGYRESWNEQFF.

This clonotype was seen at least ten times. V gene TRBV3-1 combines with J gene TRBJ1-4, with D possibly matching TRBD1 (6 bases). The V end was cut by 6 bases, the J end by 7 bases, with 9 bases between. This CDR3 is built from 12 residues. Germline CDR1 is LGHDT and CDR2 is YNNKEL (reference sequence). Here the CDR3 reads CASRYRAEKLFF. The CDR3, as DNA: TGTGCCAGCAGGTACAGGGCTGAAAAACTGTTTTTT.

This clonotype has a count of ten or more. V is TRBV11-1 and J is TRBJ2-5; D perhaps matches TRBD1 (8 bases). Trimming left V 1 base short and J 5 bases short, with 23 bases between. This CDR3 is 18 amino acids long. Germline CDR1 and CDR2: SGHAT and FQDESV (reference sequence). This CDR3 is CASSLGTHNGQGGETQYF. CDR3 nucleotides: TGTGCCAGCAGCTTAGGAACTCATAATGGACAGGGAGGGGAGACCCAGTACTTC.

This clonotype was recorded a few times. The chain has TRBV7-9 and TRBJ2-3; 8 nucleotides align to TRBD2. CDR3 length equals 15 residues. Per germline, CDR1 SEHNR and CDR2 FQNEAQ (reference sequence). Trimming removed 5 bases from V and 3 bases from J; junction bases left unmatched: 7. CDR3 in DNA: TGTGCCAGCAGCCTTGGGACTAGAGCTACAGATACGCAGTATTTT. This translates into CASSLGTRATDTQYF. Filled out from reference TRBV7-9 and TRBJ2-3, the complete variable domain reads DTGVSQNPRHKITKRGQNVTFRCDPISEHNRLYWYRQTLGQGPEFLTYFQNEAQLEKSRLLSDRFSAERPKGSFSTLEIQRTEQGDSAMYLCASSLGTRATDTQYFGPGTRLTVL.

The genes are TRBV6-2 or TRBV6-3 and TRBJ2-4, with 13 bases fitting TRBD2. CDR3 length equals 21 residues. Trimming cost V 7 bases and J 1 base; bases outside gene matches: 19. Germline-derived CDR1 and CDR2 are MNHEY and SVGEGT. CDR3 protein: CASTIRDRRTSGSVAKNIQYF. CDR3 sequence (DNA): TGTGCCAGCACTATCCGGGACAGAAGGACTAGCGGGAGTGTGGCCAAAAACATTCAGTACTTC.

This clonotype showed up many times. This sequence joins TRBV14 and TRBJ2-7, with 7 bases fitting TRBD2. This CDR3 has 15 residues. Germline lookup yields CDR1 SGHDN and CDR2 FVKESK. The junction had 5 bases not matched to a gene; V was cut back by 0 bases and J by 3 bases. CDR3 loop: CASSQDTGTIYEQYF. The CDR3 bases are TGTGCCAGCAGCCAAGACACCGGGACTATCTACGAGCAGTACTTC. Using reference TRBV14 and TRBJ2-7 for the parts outside the CDR3, the full variable domain is EAGVTQFPSHSVIEKGQTVTLRCDPISGHDNLYWYRRVMGKEIKFLLHFVKESKQDESGMPNNRFLAERTGGTYSTLKVQPAELEDSGVYFCASSQDTGTIYEQYFGPGTRLTVT.

Many counts were recorded for this clonotype. This chain joins TRBV25-1 and TRBJ1-1; 7 nucleotides agree with TRBD1. This CDR3 is built from 16 residues. Trimming at V came to 7 bases and at J to 0 bases, leaving 11 bases not matched to a gene. Per germline, CDR1 MGHDK and CDR2 SYGVNS. The CDR3 sequence is CASIKQGTNMNTEAFF. CDR3 DNA: TGTGCCAGCATCAAACAGGGGACCAACATGAACACTGAAGCTTTCTTT.

The J gene is TRBJ2-1, the V gene TRBV27; D remains ambiguous. The CDR3 covers 14 residues. Germline CDR1 MNHEY, CDR2 SMNVEV (reference sequence). Trimming shortened V by 4 bases and J by 5 bases, and 12 bases separated the two germline ends. The CDR3 region has the DNA TGTGCCAGCAGTTCCCGCCAGGTAAACAATGAGCAGTTCTTC. It is translated as CASSSRQVNNEQFF.

This clonotype has more than one count but fewer than ten. One end of the junction fails to match germline, which may point to a read error. The J gene is TRBJ1-3, the V gene TRBV3-1, with a tentative D call TRBD1 (6 bases). The CDR3 is 16 residues long. The V gene's germline CDR1 is LGHDT and CDR2 YNNKEL (reference sequence). The chain's CDR3 is CAGSRRTRGSGNTIYF. The CDR3, as DNA: TGTGCCGGCAGCCGTCGGACGAGGGGGTCGGGAAACACCATATATTTT.

The rearrangement uses TRBV19 and TRBJ2-1; D perhaps matches TRBD1 (5 bases). Per the germline V gene, CDR1 is LNHDA and CDR2 is SQIVND (reference sequence). The CDR3 loop spans 14 amino acids. The V gene lost 2 bases and the J gene lost 4 bases, with 9 bases spanning the gap. CDR3 sequence reads: CASSIRTLYNEQFF. The DNA for the CDR3 is TGTGCCAGTAGTATAAGGACACTATACAATGAGCAGTTCTTC.

This clonotype was seen repeatedly, ten times or more. This chain links TRBV5-1 with TRBJ2-1, with 14 bases identical to TRBD2. The V gene end was trimmed by 2 bases and the J gene end by 2 bases; junction bases not matched to a gene: 15. The CDR3 runs to 21 residues. Germline CDR1 is SGHRS and CDR2 is YFSETQ. The CDR3 nucleotides read TGCGCCAGCAGCTTACTCGGACTAGCGGGAGGTCCGCCCAGCCCCTACAATGAGCAGTTCTTC. It codes for CASSLLGLAGGPPSPYNEQFF. Using reference TRBV5-1 and TRBJ2-1 for the parts outside the CDR3, the full variable domain is KAGVTQTPRYLIKTRGQQVTLSCSPISGHRSVSWYQQTPGQGLQFLFEYFSETQRNKGNFPGRFSGRQFSNSRSEMNVSTLELGDSALYLCASSLLGLAGGPPSPYNEQFFGPGTRLTVL.

The table lists this clonotype with many counts. The rearrangement uses TRBV28 and TRBJ2-1, with 9 bases aligning to TRBD2. The CDR3 is made up of 15 amino acids. Germline CDR1 reads MDHEN; CDR2 reads SYDVKM. With 5 bases clipped from V and 8 bases from J, the junction kept 10 bases outside the gene matches. The CDR3 reads CASSGYAGGYDEQFF. The CDR3 nucleotides are TGTGCCAGCAGTGGCTATGCGGGAGGGTACGATGAGCAGTTCTTC.

This clonotype was seen only a few times. The chain uses TRBV29-1 and TRBJ2-3; 14 nucleotides agree with TRBD2. With 4 bases clipped from V and 2 bases from J, the junction kept 8 bases outside the gene matches. Germline CDR1 reads SQVTM; CDR2 reads ANQGSEA. The CDR3 spans 17 residues. This chain's CDR3 is CSVVTSGRDRFTDTQYF. In DNA form, the CDR3 reads TGCAGCGTTGTGACTAGCGGGAGGGATCGGTTCACAGATACGCAGTATTTT.

The V call is TRBV19, the J call TRBJ2-3; D ambiguous. Germline V CDR1 and CDR2: LNHDA, SQIVND (reference sequence). The V and J ends lost 1 base and 2 bases respectively, with 4 bases between them. The CDR3 spans 13 residues. The CDR3 loop reads CASSIAHTDTQYF. The CDR3 coding sequence is TGTGCCAGTAGTATAGCCCACACAGATACGCAGTATTTT.

This clonotype was picked up many times. This chain links TRBV12-3 or TRBV12-4 with TRBJ1-1, with 9 positions matching TRBD1. The length of the CDR3 is 14 residues. Germline trimming cut 6 bases from V and 4 bases from J; bases unmatched to any gene: 6. CDR3 in amino acids: CASRVTGGGTEAFF. CDR3 bases: TGTGCCAGCAGGGTAACAGGGGGCGGCACTGAAGCTTTCTTT.

V and J are TRBV12-3 or TRBV12-4 and TRBJ1-3; perhaps TRBD1 as D (5 bases). The ends were cut back, 8 bases at V and 0 bases at J, with 11 bases in the middle. The length of the CDR3 is 14 residues. CDR3 sequence: CASSRDHSGNTIYF. The CDR3 bases are TGTGCCAGCTCCAGGGATCACTCTGGAAACACCATATATTTT.